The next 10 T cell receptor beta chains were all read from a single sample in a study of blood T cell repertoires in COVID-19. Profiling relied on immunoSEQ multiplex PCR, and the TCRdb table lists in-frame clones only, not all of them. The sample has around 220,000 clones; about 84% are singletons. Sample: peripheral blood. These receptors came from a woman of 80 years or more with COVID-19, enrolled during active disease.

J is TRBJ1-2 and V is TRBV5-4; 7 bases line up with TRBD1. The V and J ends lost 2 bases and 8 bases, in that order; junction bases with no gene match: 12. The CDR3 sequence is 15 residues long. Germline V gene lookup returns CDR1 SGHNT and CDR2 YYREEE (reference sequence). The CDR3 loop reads CASSFPGQLPRGYTF. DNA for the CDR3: TGTGCCAGCAGCTTCCCGGGACAGCTACCCAGGGGCTACACCTTC. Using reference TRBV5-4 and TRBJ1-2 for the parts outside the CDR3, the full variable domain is ETGVTQSPTHLIKTRGQQVTLRCSSQSGHNTVSWYQQALGQGPQFIFQYYREEENGRGNFPPRFSGLQFPNYSSELNVNALELDDSALYLCASSFPGQLPRGYTFGSGTRLTVV.

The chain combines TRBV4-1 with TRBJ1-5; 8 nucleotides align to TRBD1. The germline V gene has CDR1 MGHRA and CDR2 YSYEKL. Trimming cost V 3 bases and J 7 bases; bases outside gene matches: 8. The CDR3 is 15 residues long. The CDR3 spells CASSHTGQGSQPQHF. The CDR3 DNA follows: TGCGCCAGCAGCCACACAGGACAGGGCAGCCAGCCCCAGCATTTT.

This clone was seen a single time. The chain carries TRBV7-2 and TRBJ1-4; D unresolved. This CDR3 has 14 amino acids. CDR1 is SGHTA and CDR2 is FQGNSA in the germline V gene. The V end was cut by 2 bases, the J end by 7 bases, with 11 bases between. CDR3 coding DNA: TGTGCCAGCAGCTTAAGGGTCGGGAGTGAAAAACTGTTTTTT. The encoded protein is CASSLRVGSEKLFF.

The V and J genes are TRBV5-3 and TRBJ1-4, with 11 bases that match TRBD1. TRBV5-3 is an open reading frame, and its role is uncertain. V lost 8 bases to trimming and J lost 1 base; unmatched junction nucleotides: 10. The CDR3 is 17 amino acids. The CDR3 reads CASRQPGQGETNEKLFF. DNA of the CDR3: TGTGCCAGTCGACAACCGGGACAGGGGGAAACTAATGAAAAACTGTTTTTT.

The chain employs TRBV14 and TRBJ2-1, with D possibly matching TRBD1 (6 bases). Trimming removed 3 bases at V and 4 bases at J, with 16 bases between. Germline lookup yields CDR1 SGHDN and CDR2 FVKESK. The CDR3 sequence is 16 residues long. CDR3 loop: CASSHLTGHSYNEQFF. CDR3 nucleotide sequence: TGTGCCAGCAGCCACCTTACGGGACACTCATACAATGAGCAGTTCTTC.

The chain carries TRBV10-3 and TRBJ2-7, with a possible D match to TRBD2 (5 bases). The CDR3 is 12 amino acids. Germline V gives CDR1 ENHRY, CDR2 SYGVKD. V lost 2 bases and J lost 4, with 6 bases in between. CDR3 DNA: TGTGCCATCAGTGAGGGAGGATACGAGCAGTACTTC. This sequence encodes CAISEGGYEQYF.

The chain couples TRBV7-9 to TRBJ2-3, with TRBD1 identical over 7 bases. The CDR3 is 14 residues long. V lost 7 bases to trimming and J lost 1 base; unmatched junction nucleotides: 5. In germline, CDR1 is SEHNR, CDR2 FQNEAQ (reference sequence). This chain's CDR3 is CASTVGGGTDTQYF. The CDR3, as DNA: TGTGCCAGCACTGTAGGGGGCGGCACAGATACGCAGTATTTT.

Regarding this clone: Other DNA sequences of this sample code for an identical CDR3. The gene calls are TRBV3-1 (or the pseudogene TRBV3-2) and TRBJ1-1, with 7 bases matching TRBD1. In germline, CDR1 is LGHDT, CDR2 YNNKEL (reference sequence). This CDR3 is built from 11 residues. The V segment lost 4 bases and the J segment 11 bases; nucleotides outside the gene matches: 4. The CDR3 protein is CASSLQGRAFF. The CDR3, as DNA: TGTGCCAGCAGCCTACAGGGGCGGGCTTTCTTT.

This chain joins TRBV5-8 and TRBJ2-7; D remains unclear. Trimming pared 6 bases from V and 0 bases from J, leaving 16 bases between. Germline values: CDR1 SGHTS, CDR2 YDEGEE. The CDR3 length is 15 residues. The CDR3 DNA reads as TGTGCCAGCATCCCTTTTCCATTAGACTCCTACGAGCAGTACTTC. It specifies CASIPFPLDSYEQYF.

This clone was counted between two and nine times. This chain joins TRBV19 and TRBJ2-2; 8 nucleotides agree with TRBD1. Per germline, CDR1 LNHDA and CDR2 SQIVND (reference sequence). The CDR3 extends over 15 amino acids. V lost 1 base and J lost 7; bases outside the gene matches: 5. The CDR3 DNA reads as TGTGCCAGTAGTATAGGACAGGGGAATATCGGGGAGCTGTTTTTT. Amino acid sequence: CASSIGQGNIGELFF.